These 18 T cell receptor beta chains came from one sample sequenced in a study of somatic mutations in cytotoxic T cells in rheumatoid arthritis. Repertoires were generated with immunoSEQ multiplex PCR, while TCRdb's copy carries only in-frame clones and drops some. The profile covers about 3,400 clones, with over 70% appearing a single time and around 31% taken by the ten largest. Sequenced: CD8+ T cells sorted from blood. The receptors were gathered from a man aged 45-65 years with rheumatoid arthritis.

The chain couples TRBV28 to TRBJ2-1, with 7 bases identical to TRBD1. This CDR3 has 14 amino acids. Germline-derived CDR1 and CDR2 are MDHEN and SYDVKM. J lost 7 bases, V lost 7 bases, and 10 bases had no gene match. CDR3 amino acids: CASNHRTGRNEQFF. CDR3 nucleotides: TGTGCCAGCAACCACCGGACAGGCCGAAATGAGCAGTTCTTC.

The chain is built from TRBV6-1 and TRBJ1-5; no clear D. V shed 5 bases and J shed 4 bases, with 3 bases lying between them. The germline V gene has CDR1 MNHNS and CDR2 SASEGT. The CDR3 runs 11 residues. This CDR3 reads CASSLNQPQHF. The DNA of the CDR3 is TGTGCCAGCAGTTTAAATCAGCCCCAGCATTTT.

The V call is TRBV5-1, the J call TRBJ1-1, with D possibly matching TRBD1 (6 bases). CDR3 length equals 13 residues. CDR1 is SGHRS, CDR2 YFSETQ, per germline. With 0 bases removed from V and 4 bases from J, the gap between germline ends came to 7 bases. CDR3 bases: TGCGCCAGCAGCTTGGAAGGGGGCACTGAAGCTTTCTTT. Its protein is CASSLEGGTEAFF.

The chain couples TRBV6-5 to TRBJ1-4, with TRBD1 matching 8 bases. V shed 4 bases, J shed 5 bases, and the junction held 9 bases outside the gene matches. Germline V lookup: CDR1 MNHEY, CDR2 SVGAGI. The CDR3 has 16 residues. The CDR3 reads CASSSGGGQVNEKLFF. The DNA for the CDR3 is TGTGCCAGCAGTTCTGGGGGGGGACAGGTCAATGAAAAACTGTTTTTT.

The J gene is TRBJ1-5, the V gene TRBV19; 7 bases line up with TRBD1. CDR1 LNHDA and CDR2 SQIVND come from the germline V gene (reference sequence). The CDR3 sequence is 15 residues long. J gave up 5 bases and V 9 bases, and 13 bases lay outside the gene matches. CDR3: CASIGGDRKYQPQHF. The CDR3 nucleotides read TGTGCCAGCATCGGGGGGGACAGAAAATATCAGCCCCAGCATTTT.

The V and J genes are TRBV28 and TRBJ2-7; D gene ambiguous. The CDR3 contains 16 residues. Germline V gene data show CDR1 as MDHEN and CDR2 as SYDVKM. V lost 2 bases, J lost 2 bases, and 16 bases lay in between. CDR3 in DNA: TGTGCCAGCAGTTTAGGTTTCAACAAAAATCCCTACGAGCAGTACTTC. It yields the protein CASSLGFNKNPYEQYF.

J is TRBJ2-1 and V is TRBV19; TRBD2 matches at 8 bases. The CDR3 runs 15 residues. Looked up from germline, CDR1 is LNHDA and CDR2 is SQIVND (reference sequence). Losses at the gene ends were 3 bases for V and 7 bases for J; bases not matched to a gene: 8. CDR3 amino acids: CASSIQAGVANEQFF. The DNA of the CDR3 is TGTGCCAGTAGTATCCAAGCGGGAGTAGCAAATGAGCAGTTCTTC.

This clone was picked up one time. CDR3 residues: CAWSTDREVYNSPLHF. The CDR3 DNA follows: TGTGCCTGGAGTACAGACAGGGAGGTGTATAATTCACCCCTCCACTTT. The chain recombines TRBV30 with TRBJ1-6; TRBD1 agrees at 7 bases. Germline lookup yields CDR1 GTSNPN and CDR2 SVGIG (reference sequence). Losses at the gene ends were 2 bases for V and 4 bases for J; bases not matched to a gene: 8. The CDR3 has 16 amino acids.

V usage is TRBV27 and J usage is TRBJ2-1; perhaps TRBD2 as D (5 bases). V lost 5 bases and J lost 8, with 19 bases in between. Germline V gene lookup returns CDR1 MNHEY and CDR2 SMNVEV (reference sequence). The CDR3 has 15 residues. The CDR3 protein is CASSTRRLAGDEQFF. The CDR3 DNA is TGTGCCAGCAGTACTCGTAGGCTAGCCGGGGATGAGCAGTTCTTC.

V and J are TRBV30 and TRBJ2-2, with D tentatively TRBD2 (6 bases). The V gene's germline CDR1 is GTSNPN and CDR2 SVGIG (reference sequence). V was pared by 8 bases and J by 0 bases, with 16 bases between. The CDR3 totals 15 residues. CDR3 DNA sequence: TGTGCCGGACCGGGACTCAAAGCGAACACCGGGGAGCTGTTTTTT. Its protein is CAGPGLKANTGELFF.

This clone was seen a single time. The gene calls are TRBV7-9 and TRBJ2-7; TRBD2 matches 9 bases. J gave up 2 bases and V 1 base, and 3 bases lay outside the gene matches. This CDR3 has 15 amino acids. Per germline, CDR1 SEHNR and CDR2 FQNEAQ (reference sequence). The CDR3 nucleotides read TGTGCCAGCAGCTTAGTTCCTAGCGGGACCTACGAGCAGTACTTC. Amino acid sequence: CASSLVPSGTYEQYF.

The chain joins TRBV7-8 to TRBJ1-1; D perhaps matches TRBD1 (5 bases). Germline values: CDR1 SGHVS, CDR2 FQNEAQ. V gave up 5 bases and J gave up 0 bases, with 13 bases separating them. This CDR3 is 15 amino acids long. The CDR3 DNA reads as TGTGCCAGCAGCGACCACAGGTTCATGAACACTGAAGCTTTCTTT. Protein product: CASSDHRFMNTEAFF.

The chain employs TRBV25-1 and TRBJ2-7; no definite D call. Germline CDR1 reads MGHDK; CDR2 reads SYGVNS. This CDR3 region has 15 residues. The V and J ends lost 2 bases and 0 bases respectively, with 11 bases between them. The CDR3 nucleotides are TGTGCCAGCAGTGAAAAGCGATCCAGCTCCTACGAGCAGTACTTC. It specifies CASSEKRSSSYEQYF.

The rearrangement joins TRBV4-1 to TRBJ2-1; 11 positions agree with TRBD1. The CDR3 runs to 15 residues. In germline, CDR1 is MGHRA, CDR2 YSYEKL. Trimming cost V 1 base and J 8 bases; bases outside gene matches: 4. The CDR3 region has the DNA TGCGCCAGCAGCCAAGTTGGGACAGGGGGATATGAGCAGTTCTTC. Its translation: CASSQVGTGGYEQFF.

The chain combines TRBV4-1 with TRBJ2-6; D not resolved. The CDR3 loop spans 16 amino acids. CDR1 is MGHRA and CDR2 is YSYEKL in the germline V gene. Trimming took off 2 bases at V and 1 base at J, with 9 bases between the two ends. CDR3 region: CASSQPPRSGANVLTF. In nucleotides, the CDR3 is TGCGCCAGCAGCCAACCCCCGAGGTCTGGGGCCAACGTCCTGACTTTC.

As concerns this clone: At one end, the junction sequence differs from germline, possibly due to a read error. The J gene is TRBJ1-2, the V gene TRBV5-4, with a weak D call TRBD1 (6 bases). There are 11 residues in the CDR3. The germline V gene has CDR1 SGHNT and CDR2 YYREEE (reference sequence). CDR3 protein: CASRAGTSFQF. The CDR3 DNA follows: TGTGCCAGCAGGGCCGGGACAAGCTTCCAGTTC.

This chain links TRBV5-6 with TRBJ1-1; D call uncertain. This CDR3 is built from 13 residues. Trimming left V 1 base short and J 1 base short, with 5 bases between. Germline V gene data show CDR1 as SGHDT and CDR2 as YYEEEE. The CDR3 loop reads CASSLTRNTEAFF. The CDR3 DNA is TGTGCCAGCAGCTTGACAAGGAACACTGAAGCTTTCTTT.

The gene calls are TRBV4-1 and TRBJ2-7; possible D gene TRBD1, 5 bases. The CDR3 is 15 amino acids. The V end lost 4 bases, the J end lost 1 base, and 14 bases lay between the germline ends. The germline V gene has CDR1 MGHRA and CDR2 YSYEKL. The CDR3 loop is CASSPAQGESYEQYF. The CDR3 nucleotides read TGCGCCAGCAGCCCCGCCCAGGGTGAATCCTACGAGCAGTACTTC.